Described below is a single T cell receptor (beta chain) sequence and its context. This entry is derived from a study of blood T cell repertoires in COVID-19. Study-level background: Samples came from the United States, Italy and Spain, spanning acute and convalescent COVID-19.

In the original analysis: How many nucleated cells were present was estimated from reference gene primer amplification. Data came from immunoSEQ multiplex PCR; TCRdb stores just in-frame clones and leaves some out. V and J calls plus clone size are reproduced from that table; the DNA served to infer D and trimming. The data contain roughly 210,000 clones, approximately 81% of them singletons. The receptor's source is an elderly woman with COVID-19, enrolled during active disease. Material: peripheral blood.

CDR3 protein: CASSIYGAKETQYF. The CDR3 bases are TGTGCCAGTAGTATCTATGGGGCTAAGGAAACGCAGTATTTT. This chain connects TRBV19 to TRBJ2-3; possible D gene TRBD1, 5 bases. CDR3 length equals 14 residues. Per the germline V gene, CDR1 is LNHDA and CDR2 is SQIVND (reference sequence). Trimming shortened V by 3 bases and J by 9 bases, and 16 bases separated the two germline ends.